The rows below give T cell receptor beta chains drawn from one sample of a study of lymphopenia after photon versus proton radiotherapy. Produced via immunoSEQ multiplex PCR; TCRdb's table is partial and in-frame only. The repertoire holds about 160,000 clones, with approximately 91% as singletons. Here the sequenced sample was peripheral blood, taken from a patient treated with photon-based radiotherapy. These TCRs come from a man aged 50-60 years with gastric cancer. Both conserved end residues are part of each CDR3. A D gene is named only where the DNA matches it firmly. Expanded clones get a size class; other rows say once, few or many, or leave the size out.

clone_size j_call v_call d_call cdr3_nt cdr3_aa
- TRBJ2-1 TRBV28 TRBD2 TGTGCCAGCAGACTGACTAGCGGGAGGAATGAGCAGTTCTTC CASRLTSGRNEQFF
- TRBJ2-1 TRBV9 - TGTGCCAGCAGCGTAGAAGTGGGAGAGATGGGCAATGAGCAGTTCTTC CASSVEVGEMGNEQFF
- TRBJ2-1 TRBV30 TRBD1 TGTGCCTGGGTTGTAGGGGGCGCTTACAATGAGCAGTTCTTC CAWVVGGAYNEQFF
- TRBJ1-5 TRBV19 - TGTGCCAGTGCCCTCGGACAGCTTTATAGCAATCAGCCCCAGCATTTT CASALGQLYSNQPQHF
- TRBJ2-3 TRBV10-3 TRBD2 TGTGCCATCACATCAGCGGGAGGCACAGATACGCAGTATTTT CAITSAGGTDTQYF
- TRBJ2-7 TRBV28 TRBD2 TGTGCCAGCAGCAGTCCGGGACTAGTGCGAACCGAGCAGTACTTC CASSSPGLVRTEQYF
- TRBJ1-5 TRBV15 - TGTGCCACCAGCAGAGCGGGGACTGACTATCAGCCCCAGCATTTT CATSRAGTDYQPQHF
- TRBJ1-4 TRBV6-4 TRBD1 TGTGCCAGCAGTGTTCGGACAGGGGGCCCTAATGAAAAACTGTTTTTT CASSVRTGGPNEKLFF
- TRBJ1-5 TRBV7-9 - TGTGCCAGCAGCTCCGCGTATGGGCAGGGGAATAGCAATCAGCCCCAGCATTTT CASSSAYGQGNSNQPQHF
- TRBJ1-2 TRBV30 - TGTGCCTGGAGTGTGGAGGCTCGGGGGTTTGGCTACACCTTC CAWSVEARGFGYTF
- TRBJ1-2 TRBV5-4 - TGTGCCAGCAGTCCTGAGGCACAGGGAGGCTATGGCTACACCTTC CASSPEAQGGYGYTF
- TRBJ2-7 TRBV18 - TGTGCCAGCTCACCCCCCGGGGCCAGGGTCGGGGAGCAGTACTTC CASSPPGARVGEQYF
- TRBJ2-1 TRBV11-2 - TGTGCCAGCAGCTTATGGGTGAGCTCCTACAATGAGCAGTTCTTC CASSLWVSSYNEQFF
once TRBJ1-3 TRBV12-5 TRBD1 TGTGCTAGTGGTTTGGACCCGGACAGGGCGGGAAACACCATATATTTT CASGLDPDRAGNTIYF
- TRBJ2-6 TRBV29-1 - TGCAGCGCCCTCTCTGGGGCCAACGTCCTGACTTTC CSALSGANVLTF
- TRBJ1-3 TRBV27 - TGTGCCAGCAGTCCTACCCTGGACGGGAGAAACACCATATATTTT CASSPTLDGRNTIYF
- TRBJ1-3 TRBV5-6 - TGTGCCAGCAGCTCCCTGTTGGGGTTTGGAAACACCATATATTTT CASSSLLGFGNTIYF
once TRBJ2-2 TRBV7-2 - TGTGCCAGCAGCCCCGGCATAAAGGCCGGGGAGCTGTTTTTT CASSPGIKAGELFF
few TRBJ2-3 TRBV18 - TGTGCCAGCTCACCCAGCACAGATACGCAGTATTTT CASSPSTDTQYF
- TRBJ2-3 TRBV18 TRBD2 TGTGCCAGCTCACCGGGACTAGCAAGCACAGATACGCAGTATTTT CASSPGLASTDTQYF
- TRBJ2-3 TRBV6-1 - TGTGCCAGCAGTGAAGTCGGAATTAGCACAGATACGCAGTATTTT CASSEVGISTDTQYF
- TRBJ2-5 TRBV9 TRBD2 TGTGCCAGCAGCCTGGGACTAGCGGGAGTGGAGACCCAGTACTTC CASSLGLAGVETQYF
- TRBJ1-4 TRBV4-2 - TGTGCCAGCAGCCAGGCCCTCAAAGGAGAAAAACTGTTTTTT CASSQALKGEKLFF
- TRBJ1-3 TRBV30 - TGTGCCTGGAGTGTACACAGGCTTTCTGGAAACACCATATATTTT CAWSVHRLSGNTIYF
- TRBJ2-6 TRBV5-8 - TGTGCCAGCAGCTTGGCTGGGGCCAACGTCCTGACTTTC CASSLAGANVLTF
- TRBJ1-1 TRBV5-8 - TGTGCCAGCAGCCGTGTCCCGGAGGCAGACACGAACACTGAAGCTTTCTTT CASSRVPEADTNTEAFF
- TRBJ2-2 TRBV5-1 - TGCGCCAGCAGCTTTAGGCCGCTATCGAACACCGGGGAGCTGTTTTTT CASSFRPLSNTGELFF
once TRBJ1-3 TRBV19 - TGTGCCAGCTTCAGAGGCGCGGCGGGGGGAAACACCATATATTTT CASFRGAAGGNTIYF
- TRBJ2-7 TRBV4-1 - TGCGCCAGCAGCCAAGATCGCCAGGGTTTCTACGAGCAGTACTTC CASSQDRQGFYEQYF